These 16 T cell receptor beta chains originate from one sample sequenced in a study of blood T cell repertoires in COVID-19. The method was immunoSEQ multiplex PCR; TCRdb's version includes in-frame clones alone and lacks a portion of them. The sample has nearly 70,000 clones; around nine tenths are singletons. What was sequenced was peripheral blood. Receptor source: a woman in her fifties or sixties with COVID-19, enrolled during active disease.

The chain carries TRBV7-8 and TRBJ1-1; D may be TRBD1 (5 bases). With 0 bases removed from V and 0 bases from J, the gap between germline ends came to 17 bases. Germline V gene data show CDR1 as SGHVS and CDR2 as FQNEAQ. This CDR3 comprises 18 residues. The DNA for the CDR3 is TGTGCCAGCAGCTTAGCGACAGACCAGACGCTCATGAACACTGAAGCTTTCTTT. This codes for CASSLATDQTLMNTEAFF.

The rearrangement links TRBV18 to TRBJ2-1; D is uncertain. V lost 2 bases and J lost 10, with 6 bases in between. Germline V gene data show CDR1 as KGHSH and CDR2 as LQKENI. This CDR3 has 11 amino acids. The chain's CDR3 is CASSPGEEQFF. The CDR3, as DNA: TGTGCCAGCTCACCAGGTGAGGAGCAGTTCTTC.

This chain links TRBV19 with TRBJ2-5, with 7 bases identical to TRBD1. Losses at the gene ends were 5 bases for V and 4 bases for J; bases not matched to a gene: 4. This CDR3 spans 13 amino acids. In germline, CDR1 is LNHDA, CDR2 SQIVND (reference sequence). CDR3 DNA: TGTGCCAGTAGTTTCAGGGGGAGAGAGACCCAGTACTTC. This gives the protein CASSFRGRETQYF.

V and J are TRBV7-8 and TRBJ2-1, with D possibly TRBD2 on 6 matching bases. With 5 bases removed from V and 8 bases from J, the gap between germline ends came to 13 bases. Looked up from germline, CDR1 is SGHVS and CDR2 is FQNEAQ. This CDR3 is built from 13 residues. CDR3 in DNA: TGTGCCAGCAGCGCCCCCGCGGGGTATGAGCAGTTCTTC. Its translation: CASSAPAGYEQFF.

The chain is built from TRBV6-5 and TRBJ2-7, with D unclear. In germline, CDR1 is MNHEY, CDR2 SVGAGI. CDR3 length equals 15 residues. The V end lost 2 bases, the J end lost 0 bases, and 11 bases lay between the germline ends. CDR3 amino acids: CASSYGRASSYEQYF. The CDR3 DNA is TGTGCCAGCAGTTACGGCAGAGCTAGCTCCTACGAGCAGTACTTC.

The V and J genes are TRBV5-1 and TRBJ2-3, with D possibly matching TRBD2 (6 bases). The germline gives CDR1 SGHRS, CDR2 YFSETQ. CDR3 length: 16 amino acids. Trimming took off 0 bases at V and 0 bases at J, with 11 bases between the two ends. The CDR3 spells CASSLGLGASTDTQYF. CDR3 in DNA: TGCGCCAGCAGCTTGGGACTAGGGGCCAGCACAGATACGCAGTATTTT.

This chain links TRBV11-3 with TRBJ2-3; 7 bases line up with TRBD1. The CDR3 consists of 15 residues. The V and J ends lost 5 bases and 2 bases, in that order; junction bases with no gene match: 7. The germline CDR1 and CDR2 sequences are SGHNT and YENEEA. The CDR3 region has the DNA TGTGCCAGCAGCCCCCGACAGGGCGCCACAGATACGCAGTATTTT. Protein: CASSPRQGATDTQYF.

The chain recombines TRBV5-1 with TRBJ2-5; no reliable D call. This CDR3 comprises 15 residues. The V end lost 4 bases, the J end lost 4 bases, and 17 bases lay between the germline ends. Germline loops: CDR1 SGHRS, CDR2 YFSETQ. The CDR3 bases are TGCGCCAGCAGCAAAAGTGTTGGTCCTAGAGAGACCCAGTACTTC. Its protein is CASSKSVGPRETQYF. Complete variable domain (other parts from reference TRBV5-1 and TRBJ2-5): KAGVTQTPRYLIKTRGQQVTLSCSPISGHRSVSWYQQTPGQGLQFLFEYFSETQRNKGNFPGRFSGRQFSNSRSEMNVSTLELGDSALYLCASSKSVGPRETQYFGPGTRLLVL.

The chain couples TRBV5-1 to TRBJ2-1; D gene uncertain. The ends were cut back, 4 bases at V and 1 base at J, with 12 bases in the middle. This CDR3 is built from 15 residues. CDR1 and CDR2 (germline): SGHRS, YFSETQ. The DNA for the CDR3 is TGCGCCAGCAGCCTCCTAACGGTTTCCTACAATGAGCAGTTCTTC. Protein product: CASSLLTVSYNEQFF.

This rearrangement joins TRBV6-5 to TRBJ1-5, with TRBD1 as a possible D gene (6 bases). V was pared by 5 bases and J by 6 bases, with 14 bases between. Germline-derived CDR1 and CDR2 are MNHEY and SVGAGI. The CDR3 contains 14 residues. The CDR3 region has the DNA TGTGCCAGCAGTAATACAGGGCGAACTCAGCCCCAGCATTTT. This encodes CASSNTGRTQPQHF.

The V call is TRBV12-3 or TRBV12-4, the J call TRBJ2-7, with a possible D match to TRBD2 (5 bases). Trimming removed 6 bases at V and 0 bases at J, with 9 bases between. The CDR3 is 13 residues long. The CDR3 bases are TGTGCCAGCAGCCTTACTAGCTCCTACGAGCAGTACTTC. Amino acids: CASSLTSSYEQYF.

The CDR3 loop reads CASSLTSGRAHGELFF. Written as DNA, the CDR3 is TGTGCCAGCAGTTTAACTAGCGGGAGGGCCCACGGGGAGCTGTTTTTT. This chain links TRBV27 with TRBJ2-2; 13 nucleotides align to TRBD2. With V trimmed by 2 bases and J by 7 bases, 4 bases remained unmatched. The germline V gene has CDR1 MNHEY and CDR2 SMNVEV (reference sequence). The CDR3 loop spans 16 amino acids.

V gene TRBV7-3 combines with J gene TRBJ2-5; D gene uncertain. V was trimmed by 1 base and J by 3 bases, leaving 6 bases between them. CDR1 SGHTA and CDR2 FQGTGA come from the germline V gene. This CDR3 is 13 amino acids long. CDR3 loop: CASSLNKKETQYF. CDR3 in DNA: TGTGCCAGCAGCTTAAACAAGAAAGAGACCCAGTACTTC.

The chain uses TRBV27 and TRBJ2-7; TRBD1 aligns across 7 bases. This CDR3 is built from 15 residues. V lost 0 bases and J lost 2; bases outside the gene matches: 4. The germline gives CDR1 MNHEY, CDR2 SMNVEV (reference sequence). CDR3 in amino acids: CASSLSWQGAYEQYF. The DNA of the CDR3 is TGTGCCAGCAGTTTATCTTGGCAGGGGGCCTACGAGCAGTACTTC.

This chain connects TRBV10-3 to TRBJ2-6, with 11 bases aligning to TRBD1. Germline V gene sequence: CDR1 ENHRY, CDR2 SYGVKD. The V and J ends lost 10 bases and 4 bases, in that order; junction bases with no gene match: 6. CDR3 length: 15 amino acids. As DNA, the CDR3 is TGTGCCACAGGACAGGGGGCTACGGGGGCCAACGTCCTGACTTTC. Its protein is CATGQGATGANVLTF.

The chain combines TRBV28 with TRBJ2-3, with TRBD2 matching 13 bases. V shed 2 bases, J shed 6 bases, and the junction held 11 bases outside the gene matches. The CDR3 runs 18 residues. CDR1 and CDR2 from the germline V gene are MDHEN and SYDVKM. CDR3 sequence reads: CASSLPGGLAGSVDTQYF. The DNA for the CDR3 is TGTGCCAGCAGTTTACCTGGGGGACTAGCGGGATCTGTCGATACGCAGTATTTT. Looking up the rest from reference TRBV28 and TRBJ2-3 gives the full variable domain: DVKVTQSSRYLVKRTGEKVFLECVQDMDHENMFWYRQDPGLGLRLIYFSYDVKMKEKGDIPEGYSVSREKKERFSLILESASTNQTSMYLCASSLPGGLAGSVDTQYFGPGTRLTVL.